This TCR beta chain was observed in a study of CD8+ T cells in alopecia areata. On the study more broadly: Treated patients were dosed with oral tofacitinib, taking 5 to 10 mg twice daily.

Peripheral blood and lesional scalp punch biopsies came from alopecia areata patients. A word on this clone: Antigen specificity is unknown.

It was cDNA, reverse transcribed from extracted RNA, that served as the sequencing template. Sequenced by immunoSEQ multiplex PCR; TCRdb stores in-frame clones only, minus some. The table includes over 8,500 clones, roughly three fifths detected once. General study results and limits: Shared TCR sequences were less clear between patients than in mice, possibly partly from HLA diversity. In lesional scalp, particularly from alopecia totalis/universalis, clonality was higher than in normal scalp. Besides other cells, scalp samples also yield sequences of resident alphabeta T cells from normal skin.

The CDR3 contains 17 residues. The germline V gene has CDR1 MDHEN and CDR2 SYDVKM. V was trimmed by 4 bases and J by 0 bases, leaving 16 bases between them. The clonotype was recovered from a human donor with alopecia areata. This sequence joins TRBV28 and TRBJ1-5; D gene uncertain. Sequenced sample: skin. Written as DNA, the CDR3 is TGTGCCAGCAGTTCTCCTTGGGCGGCTATTAGCAATCAGCCCCAGCATTTT. Translating gives CASSSPWAAISNQPQHF.